These 11 T cell receptor beta chains originate from one sample sequenced in a study of tumor and adjacent non-tumor tissue in lung cancer. A modified ARM-PCR protocol with three rounds of nested PCR amplified TCRbeta. TCRdb used MiXCR to reprocess the multiplex PCR reads, holding one entry per CDR3 protein. The sample consists of about 93,000 distinct CDR3 sequences, about 72% of them appearing once. This sample's RNA came from whole unsorted tissue. Sequencing was done on a sample of lung tumor tissue. Receptors were obtained from a man aged 55-75 years with non-small cell lung cancer.

This clonotype was detected many times. V usage is TRBV4-2 and J usage is TRBJ2-7; D remains ambiguous. The CDR3 consists of 19 residues. The ends were cut back, 1 base at V and 0 bases at J, with 22 bases in the middle. Per the germline V gene, CDR1 is LGHNA and CDR2 is YNFKEQ. The chain's CDR3 is CASSQARSRKPPLSYEQYF. The CDR3 DNA reads as TGTGCCAGCAGCCAAGCTCGGTCTCGTAAACCACCGCTCTCCTACGAGCAGTACTTC.

V is TRBV2 and J is TRBJ2-7; a weak D match, TRBD2 (5 bases). There are 12 residues in the CDR3. V was pared by 4 bases and J by 6 bases, with 10 bases between. Germline V CDR1 and CDR2: SNHLY, FYNNEI. Here the CDR3 reads CASSGGSVEQYF. In DNA, the CDR3 is TGTGCCAGCAGTGGGGGTAGCGTCGAGCAGTACTTC.

In the case of this clonotype: Being one base from a much bigger clone, this may be a read error. The chain carries TRBV20-1 and TRBJ1-5; TRBD1 aligns across 7 bases. The CDR3 contains 14 residues. CDR1 and CDR2 from the germline V gene are DFQATT and SNEGSKA (reference sequence). CDR3 sequence reads: CGARLGGKNQPQHF. CDR3 sequence (DNA): TGCGGTGCTAGATTAGGGGGCAAGAATCAGCCCCAGCATTTT.

In this sample, this clonotype turned up a few times. The gene calls are TRBV7-9 and TRBJ2-3; tentative D call: TRBD1 (6 bases). CDR1 is SEHNR, CDR2 FQNEAQ, per germline (reference sequence). With 8 bases removed from V and 6 bases from J, the gap between germline ends came to 12 bases. The CDR3 covers 12 residues. CDR3 residues: CASGSRGDTQYF. Written as DNA, the CDR3 is TGTGCCAGCGGGTCCAGGGGTGATACGCAGTATTTT.

Ten or more counts support this clonotype. This chain connects TRBV12-3 or TRBV12-4 to TRBJ2-7; 9 nucleotides match TRBD2. After removal of 3 bases from V and 6 bases from J, the junction contained 6 bases not matched to a gene. This CDR3 spans 14 amino acids. CDR3 sequence (DNA): TGTGCCAGCAGTTTTGGCGGGGGGGTATTCGAGCAGTACTTC. Encoded protein: CASSFGGGVFEQYF.

Notes on this clonotype: One junction end disagrees with the germline gene, perhaps due to a read error. The J gene is TRBJ2-1, the V gene TRBV5-1; 13 bases line up with TRBD2. The CDR3 is made up of 17 amino acids. The V gene's germline CDR1 is SGHRS and CDR2 YFSETQ. The chain's CDR3 is CASSLGKTSGRQNEQFF. As DNA, the CDR3 is TGCGCCAGCAGTTTGGGCAAGACTAGCGGGAGGCAGAATGAGCAGTTCTTC.

Points on this clonotype: A junction end diverges from the germline sequence, so it may reflect a read error. The chain carries TRBV6-1 and TRBJ2-1; tentatively, D is TRBD1 (6 bases). CDR3 size: 15 residues. Germline V CDR1 and CDR2: MNHNS, SASEGT. The DNA of the CDR3 is TGTGTCAGCAGTGAAGCAGGGGCGGCCTACAATGAGCAGTTCTTC. Its translation is CVSSEAGAAYNEQFF.

In the case of this clonotype: Germline is not matched at one junction end, which may reflect a read error. The J gene is TRBJ1-1, the V gene TRBV29-1, with D perhaps TRBD1 (6 bases). This CDR3 spans 13 amino acids. CDR1 and CDR2 (germline): SQVTM, ANQGSEA. CDR3 nucleotides: TGCAGCGTGCGACAGGCATTAAACACTGAAGCTCTCTTT. It specifies CSVRQALNTEALF.

Details on this clonotype: At one end, the junction sequence differs from germline, possibly due to a read error. The rearrangement uses TRBV4-1 and TRBJ1-2; possibly TRBD1 for D (5 bases). Germline lookup yields CDR1 MGHRA and CDR2 YSYEKL. CDR3 length: 14 amino acids. The CDR3 DNA follows: TGCACCAGCAACCAAGTTAACAGGAACTATGGCTACACCTTC. Protein product: CTSNQVNRNYGYTF.

This clonotype has at least ten counts. The chain joins TRBV5-1 to TRBJ2-5; 7 bases fit TRBD1. Germline V lookup: CDR1 SGHRS, CDR2 YFSETQ. Germline trimming cut 4 bases from V and 2 bases from J; bases unmatched to any gene: 5. This CDR3 is built from 14 residues. CDR3 nucleotide sequence: TGCGCCAGCAGCCCACGGACAGGACAAGAGACCCAGTACTTC. This encodes CASSPRTGQETQYF.

This chain links TRBV29-1 with TRBJ1-2; D call uncertain. Trimming removed 7 bases at V and 7 bases at J, with 10 bases between. This CDR3 spans 10 amino acids. The V gene's germline CDR1 is SQVTM and CDR2 ANQGSEA. In DNA, the CDR3 is TGCAGCGCAGACCTGGTTGGCTACACCTTC. Protein product: CSADLVGYTF.